The clone carrying this T cell receptor (beta chain) was seen a few times. CDR1 is MDHEN and CDR2 is SYDVKM in the germline V gene. The CDR3 runs to 14 residues. Trimming left V 3 bases short and J 4 bases short, with 12 bases between. The sample comes from a study of CD8+ T cells in alopecia areata. Looking at the study overall: Treated patients received severity scores based on the percentage of scalp area affected.

The authors extracted RNA and reverse transcribed it into cDNA as the sequencing template. TCRdb keeps only in-frame clones here, not all; method: immunoSEQ multiplex PCR. There are about 200,000 clones in the sample; around 65% occur only once, and around 4% lies in the top ten. Documented treatment: oral pan-JAK inhibitor, 5-10 mg twice daily. T lymphocytes (CD4+ and CD8+) were sorted from PBMCs. The V gene is TRBV28, the J gene TRBJ1-1; D is possibly TRBD1 (5 bases). This TCR derives from a human donor with alopecia areata. The source material was CD4+ T cells sorted from blood, sampled at week 4, from a patient treated with tofacitinib. CDR3 DNA: TGTGCCAGCAGTTTCACGGGAAGGGGCACTGAAGCTTTCTTT. Translating gives CASSFTGRGTEAFF.